Shown below are 23 T cell receptor beta chains from a single sample sequenced in a study of quantifying T cell responses using KT2 cells. Study information: cDNA was made from DNase-treated RNA using alpha and beta constant primers.

Each cDNA got a UMI-containing oligo ligated at its 3' end. The first PCR ran about 4 cycles with an equimolar RC1.1 and RC1.2 beta primer mix. Via MiXCR, TCRdb re-called the UMI-ligation and nested PCR reads, giving one row per CDR3 protein. The table shows over 55,000 distinct CDR3 sequences, with about 12% occurring only once. The sample comprised PBMCs spiked with cells of the T cell clone KT2. These receptors were collected from a human donor.

CDR3 bases: TGTGCCAGCAGTCGACAGGGAGCCGATCAGCCCCAGCATTTT. It translates to CASSRQGADQPQHF. This chain links TRBV12-3 or TRBV12-4 with TRBJ1-5, with 7 bases fitting TRBD1. V shed 5 bases and J 5 bases; nucleotides not matched to a gene: 6. The CDR3 totals 14 residues.

This clonotype was detected a few times. The J gene is TRBJ2-1, the V gene TRBV6-2 or TRBV6-3; 10 nucleotides agree with TRBD1. Germline V gives CDR1 MNHEY, CDR2 SVGEGT. V gave up 2 bases and J gave up 7 bases; unmatched junction bases: 5. The CDR3 is made up of 15 amino acids. CDR3 sequence reads: CASSYRDRGENEQFF. The CDR3 DNA reads as TGTGCCAGCAGTTACCGGGACAGGGGTGAAAATGAGCAGTTCTTC.

In this sample, this clonotype turned up a few times. The chain is built from TRBV6-5 and TRBJ2-1; no definite D call. The CDR3 runs to 13 residues. With 5 bases removed from V and 5 bases from J, the gap between germline ends came to 10 bases. Germline assignment: CDR1 MNHEY and CDR2 SVGAGI. CDR3 amino acids: CASSLGPNNEQFF. The CDR3 DNA follows: TGTGCCAGCAGTCTCGGGCCCAACAATGAGCAGTTCTTC.

The V gene is TRBV6-2 or TRBV6-3, the J gene TRBJ2-2, with D possibly TRBD1 on 6 matching bases. V lost 9 bases and J lost 5, with 19 bases in between. Germline V gives CDR1 MNHEY, CDR2 SVGEGT. The CDR3 consists of 15 residues. The CDR3 protein is CASRMGARYTGELFF. CDR3 DNA: TGTGCCAGTAGGATGGGGGCGCGTTATACCGGGGAGCTGTTTTTT.

The sample holds a few counts of this clonotype. The CDR3 reads CASSARGQPAFF. CDR3 in DNA: TGTGCCAGCAGCGCGCGGGGACAACCAGCTTTCTTT. The V gene is TRBV7-2, the J gene TRBJ1-1; a possible D gene is TRBD1 (6 bases). Trimming took 5 bases from V and 10 from J, leaving 14 bases between them. CDR3 size: 12 residues. In germline, CDR1 is SGHTA, CDR2 FQGNSA. Supplemented by reference TRBV7-2 and TRBJ1-1, the full variable domain reads GAGVSQSPSNKVTEKGKDVELRCDPISGHTALYWYRQSLGQGLEFLIYFQGNSAPDKSGLPSDRFSAERTGGSVSTLTIQRTQQEDSAVYLCASSARGQPAFFGQGTRLTVV.

A few counts support this clonotype. The chain combines TRBV4-2 with TRBJ2-2; D is unclear. Trimming took off 0 bases at V and 5 bases at J, with 7 bases between the two ends. This CDR3 is 14 amino acids long. Germline V gene lookup returns CDR1 LGHNA and CDR2 YNFKEQ. The CDR3 DNA follows: TGTGCCAGCAGCCAAGATATGGGGACCGGGGAGCTGTTTTTT. It is translated as CASSQDMGTGELFF.

To note about this clonotype: One end of the junction is discordant with germline, which a read error may explain. The V and J genes are TRBV5-1 and TRBJ1-1, with D maybe TRBD1 (5 bases). This CDR3 has 16 residues. From germline, CDR1 is SGHRS and CDR2 YFSETQ. The CDR3 spells CASSLEAGRFDAEAFF. CDR3 nucleotides: TGCGCCAGTAGCTTGGAGGCAGGGAGGTTCGACGCTGAAGCTTTCTTT.

There are many counts of this clonotype. The chain joins TRBV24-1 to TRBJ2-7, with D hard to call. Trimming shortened V by 6 bases and J by 2 bases, and 13 bases separated the two germline ends. The CDR3 is 14 amino acids. Germline CDR1 and CDR2: KGHDR and SFDVKD. CDR3 sequence (DNA): TGTGCCACCAGTTACCCGCCTAGAGCCTACGAGCAGTACTTC. Translating it yields CATSYPPRAYEQYF.

This clonotype was recorded only once. DNA of the CDR3: TGTGCCAGCACCCCGGACGGACAAGAGACCCAGTACTTC. Protein: CASTPDGQETQYF. The chain has TRBV21-1 and TRBJ2-5; the table gives TRBD1 as D, unverified against the DNA. TRBV21-1 corresponds to a pseudogene. This CDR3 is 13 amino acids long.

This clonotype was seen more than once but under ten times. The chain combines TRBV19 with TRBJ2-4; TRBD1 might be the D (5 bases). The CDR3 consists of 13 residues. Germline lookup yields CDR1 LNHDA and CDR2 SQIVND (reference sequence). The V gene lost 6 bases and the J gene lost 5 bases, with 11 bases spanning the gap. CDR3: CASSPDRQNIQYF. CDR3 bases: TGTGCCAGTAGCCCTGACAGACAAAACATTCAGTACTTC.

This clonotype appeared many times. The gene calls are TRBV4-3 and TRBJ2-2, with 10 nucleotides matching TRBD1. CDR3 length: 16 residues. Germline V gene data show CDR1 as LGHNA and CDR2 as YSLEER. V was clipped by 8 bases and J by 7 bases; unmatched bases: 13. CDR3 sequence (DNA): TGCGCCAGCGGCGGAGAAGACAGGGGGCAGAGCGGGGAGCTGTTTTTT. Amino acids: CASGGEDRGQSGELFF.

A note on this clonotype: Germline and junction disagree at one end, which may indicate a read error. V gene TRBV11-2 combines with J gene TRBJ1-2; no clear D gene. The CDR3 sequence is 14 residues long. Looked up from germline, CDR1 is SGHAT and CDR2 is FQNNGV. CDR3 DNA: TGTGCCAGCAGCTTAACTCATTCCAACTATGGCTGCACCTTC. It translates to CASSLTHSNYGCTF. The variable domain in full, completed from reference TRBV11-2 and TRBJ1-2, reads EAGVAQSPRYKIIEKRQSVAFWCNPISGHATLYWYQQILGQGPKLLIQFQNNGVVDDSQLPKDRFSAERLKGVDSTLKIQPAKLEDSAVYLCASSLTHSNYGCTFGSGTRLTVV.

The chain employs TRBV20-1 and TRBJ2-7; D possibly uses TRBD1 or TRBD2 (6 bases each). This CDR3 has 16 residues. The V gene lost 6 bases and the J gene lost 3 bases, with 24 bases spanning the gap. Germline V CDR1 and CDR2: DFQATT, SNEGSKA (reference sequence). This CDR3 reads CSATTPRGGGGYEQYF. As DNA, the CDR3 is TGCAGTGCCACCACACCCCGAGGAGGAGGGGGCTACGAGCAGTACTTC.

This clonotype was recorded many times. The V call is TRBV20-1, the J call TRBJ2-3; 7 positions agree with TRBD2. Trimming at V came to 5 bases and at J to 0 bases, leaving 11 bases not matched to a gene. The CDR3 contains 16 residues. Germline V lookup: CDR1 DFQATT, CDR2 SNEGSKA (reference sequence). This CDR3 reads CSAYNQLAQSTDTQYF. In nucleotides, the CDR3 is TGCAGTGCTTACAACCAACTAGCGCAGAGCACAGATACGCAGTATTTT.

The gene calls are TRBV7-9 and TRBJ2-3, with D unresolved. The CDR3 runs to 19 residues. V was trimmed by 5 bases and J by 3 bases, leaving 27 bases between them. Germline lookup yields CDR1 SEHNR and CDR2 FQNEAQ (reference sequence). CDR3 residues: CASSPIGGVRRIQTDTQYF. For the CDR3, the DNA is TGTGCCAGCAGCCCCATAGGCGGAGTCAGGCGAATACAGACAGATACGCAGTATTTT.

There are a few counts of this clonotype. Here the CDR3 reads CASRKNRGTDTQYF. CDR3 nucleotides: TGTGCCAGCAGAAAAAACCGCGGGACAGATACGCAGTATTTT. The gene calls are TRBV11-3 and TRBJ2-3, with TRBD2 as a possible D gene (5 bases). CDR1 is SGHNT, CDR2 YENEEA, per germline. With 6 bases removed from V and 3 bases from J, the gap between germline ends came to 13 bases. The CDR3 runs 14 residues. Together with reference TRBV11-3 and TRBJ2-3, the CDR3 gives the full variable domain: EAGVVQSPRYKIIEKKQPVAFWCNPISGHNTLYWYLQNLGQGPELLIRYENEEAVDDSQLPKDRFSAERLKGVDSTLKIQPAELGDSAVYLCASRKNRGTDTQYFGPGTRLTVL.

This clonotype showed up just a few times. This sequence joins TRBV7-9 and TRBJ2-7, with 8 bases that match TRBD2. Germline lookup yields CDR1 SEHNR and CDR2 FQNEAQ (reference sequence). With V trimmed by 4 bases and J by 3 bases, 5 bases remained unmatched. There are 14 residues in the CDR3. DNA of the CDR3: TGTGCCAGCAGCTCGATGGCGGGGGGCTACGAGCAGTACTTC. Translating it yields CASSSMAGGYEQYF.

This clonotype was detected ten times or more. Here the CDR3 DNA reads TGTGCCAGCAGCCAAGATGAGACTGTTAGCTCCTACAATGAGCAGTTCTTC. It codes for CASSQDETVSSYNEQFF. The J gene is TRBJ2-1, the V gene TRBV3-1; D is unresolved. The CDR3 is 17 residues long. The germline V gene has CDR1 LGHDT and CDR2 YNNKEL (reference sequence). V was cut by 0 bases and J by 0 bases, with 12 bases left in between.

This clonotype was counted only a few times. This chain joins TRBV6-4 and TRBJ2-3; 7 nucleotides align to TRBD1. The CDR3 consists of 13 residues. The germline V gene has CDR1 MRHNA and CDR2 SNTAGT. V lost 2 bases and J lost 7; bases outside the gene matches: 3. The CDR3 loop is CASSDGDSHTQYF. Here the CDR3 DNA reads TGTGCCAGCAGTGACGGGGACAGTCATACGCAGTATTTT.

The V gene is TRBV14, the J gene TRBJ2-5; a weak D match, TRBD2 (7 bases). The ends were cut back, 4 bases at V and 5 bases at J, with 14 bases in the middle. CDR3 length: 14 amino acids. Germline V gene data show CDR1 as SGHDN and CDR2 as FVKESK. CDR3 sequence (DNA): TGTGCCAGCAGCCGAACGGGGGGCCGGGAGACCCAGTACTTC. Its translation is CASSRTGGRETQYF.

The gene calls are TRBV6-5 and TRBJ1-5; the D is unclear. The CDR3 covers 15 residues. The germline CDR1 and CDR2 sequences are MNHEY and SVGAGI. The V end was cut by 6 bases, the J end by 0 bases, with 12 bases between. The CDR3 region has the DNA TGTGCCAGCAGAACTGGTTTTTATAGCAATCAGCCCCAGCATTTT. Translated: CASRTGFYSNQPQHF.

This sequence joins TRBV4-2 and TRBJ1-5, with D possibly being TRBD1 (6 bases). V lost 3 bases and J lost 2, with 8 bases in between. Germline V CDR1 and CDR2: LGHNA, YNFKEQ. The CDR3 has 14 amino acids. Here the CDR3 reads CASSQGAGNQPQHF. The CDR3 region has the DNA TGTGCCAGCAGCCAGGGGGCGGGCAATCAGCCCCAGCATTTT.

This sequence joins TRBV3-1 and TRBJ1-5; no clear D. V was cut by 0 bases and J by 10 bases, with 13 bases left in between. There are 14 residues in the CDR3. Germline V lookup: CDR1 LGHDT, CDR2 YNNKEL (reference sequence). The CDR3 region is CASSQDLTSKPQHF. CDR3 DNA sequence: TGTGCCAGCAGCCAAGATCTAACGTCGAAACCCCAGCATTTT.